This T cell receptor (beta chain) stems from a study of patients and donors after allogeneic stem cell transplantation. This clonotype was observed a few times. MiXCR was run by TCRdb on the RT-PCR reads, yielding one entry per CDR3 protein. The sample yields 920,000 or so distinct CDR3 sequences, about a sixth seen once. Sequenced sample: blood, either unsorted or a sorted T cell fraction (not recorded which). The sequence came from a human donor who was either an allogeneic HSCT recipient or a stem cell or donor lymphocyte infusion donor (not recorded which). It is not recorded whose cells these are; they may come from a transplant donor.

CDR3 sequence (DNA): TGCGCCAGCAGCCAAGATCCACAGGGATCTACCTATGGCTACACCTTC. Translating gives CASSQDPQGSTYGYTF. The rearrangement links TRBV4-3 to TRBJ1-2; tentatively, D is TRBD1 (6 bases). The germline V gene encodes CDR1 LGHNA and CDR2 YSLEER. This CDR3 has 16 amino acids. Trimming took 0 bases from V and 4 from J, leaving 15 bases between them.